This is a list of T cell receptor beta chains from one sample in a study of cytotoxic CD8 clonotypes in ibrutinib-treated CLL. Generated by immunoSEQ multiplex PCR, the TCRdb table keeps only in-frame clones and is missing some. Among some 130,000 clones listed, approximately 85% were seen once. The material was PBMCs, obtained after 24 months of ibrutinib treatment. The source of these receptors is a human donor with chronic lymphocytic leukemia. CDR3s include the opening cysteine and the closing phenylalanine or tryptophan. Each record gives: CDR3 protein, CDR3 DNA, J gene, clone size, D gene, V gene. A D gene is named only where the DNA matches it firmly. Size values are once, few and many counts, or a class for expanded clones, and some rows have none.

CASSLTGDLYGYTF | TGTGCCAGCAGCTTAACAGGGGACCTTTATGGCTACACCTTC | TRBJ1-2 | NA | TRBD1 | TRBV7-8
CASSWGPGQGYEQYF | TGTGCCAGCAGCTGGGGCCCGGGACAGGGGTACGAGCAGTACTTC | TRBJ2-7 | NA | TRBD1 | TRBV5-8
CASAQGASGVNEQFF | TGTGCCAGTGCCCAAGGGGCTAGCGGGGTGAATGAGCAGTTCTTC | TRBJ2-1 | NA | TRBD2 | TRBV19
CASTAVYRPGANVLTF | TGTGCCAGCACCGCAGTGTACCGCCCTGGGGCCAACGTCCTGACTTTC | TRBJ2-6 | NA | NA | TRBV28
CASSISSAGREQFF | TGTGCCAGTAGTATTAGTTCCGCGGGGCGGGAGCAGTTCTTC | TRBJ2-1 | NA | NA | TRBV19
CASSQLGIANGYTF | TGTGCCAGCTCACAGTTAGGTATTGCTAATGGCTACACCTTC | TRBJ1-2 | few | NA | TRBV18
CASSISPNTEAFF | TGTGCCAGTAGTATCTCACCGAACACTGAAGCTTTCTTT | TRBJ1-1 | NA | NA | TRBV19
CASSLGVGREAFF | TGTGCCAGCAGCTTAGGAGTCGGCAGGGAAGCTTTCTTT | TRBJ1-1 | NA | NA | TRBV7-8
CASSSPGTSTYEQYF | TGTGCCAGTAGTTCTCCCGGGACATCCACCTACGAGCAGTACTTC | TRBJ2-7 | NA | NA | TRBV19
CASSPNDNEQFF | TGTGCCAGCTCACCCAATGATAATGAGCAGTTCTTC | TRBJ2-1 | NA | NA | TRBV18
CATSRDTWTSGPYNEQFF | TGTGCCACCAGCAGAGATACGTGGACTAGCGGACCCTACAATGAGCAGTTCTTC | TRBJ2-1 | NA | TRBD2 | TRBV15
CASRRQEYLQETQYF | TGTGCCAGCAGGCGTCAGGAATACCTCCAAGAGACCCAGTACTTC | TRBJ2-5 | once | NA | TRBV13
CASTVGTVGYEQYF | TGTGCCAGTACAGTCGGGACAGTGGGCTACGAGCAGTACTTC | TRBJ2-7 | NA | TRBD1 | TRBV19
CASSGRSSYEQYF | TGCGCCAGCAGTGGTCGAAGCTCCTACGAGCAGTACTTC | TRBJ2-7 | NA | NA | TRBV10-1
CAWSRRVSGNIQYF | TGTGCCTGGAGTCGAAGGGTTTCAGGAAACATTCAGTACTTC | TRBJ2-4 | NA | NA | TRBV30
CASSFQLQTLSYEQYF | TGTGCCAGCAGTTTTCAATTGCAAACCCTAAGCTACGAGCAGTACTTC | TRBJ2-7 | NA | NA | TRBV28
CASTTSGGDTDTQYF | TGTGCCAGCACTACTAGCGGGGGAGACACAGATACGCAGTATTTT | TRBJ2-3 | NA | TRBD2 | TRBV6-5
CASGRLNSEQFF | TGTGCCAGCGGACGACTTAACAGTGAGCAGTTCTTC | TRBJ2-1 | NA | NA | TRBV6-5
CASSLGDNANEKLFF | TGTGCCAGCAGCTTGGGGGATAACGCTAATGAAAAACTGTTTTTT | TRBJ1-4 | NA | NA | TRBV7-9
CASSQDKQGRSTEAFF | TGTGCCAGCAGCCAAGATAAGCAGGGGAGGTCCACTGAAGCTTTCTTT | TRBJ1-1 | NA | NA | TRBV4-2
CSADRGYPEAFF | TGCAGCGCCGACAGGGGTTACCCTGAAGCTTTCTTT | TRBJ1-1 | NA | TRBD1 | TRBV29-1
CASSYPQGQRELAKNIQYF | TGTGCCAGCAGCTACCCACAGGGTCAGCGGGAGCTAGCCAAAAACATTCAGTACTTC | TRBJ2-4 | once | TRBD2 | TRBV5-5